This entry features one TCR beta chain sequence. Its specificity is not known. One entry per CDR3 protein results from TCRdb running MiXCR on the reads. The sample consists of 350,000 to 450,000 distinct CDR3 sequences, 15% to 20% of them appearing once. These data originate in a study of T cell repertoires in cytomegalovirus infection. Study-wide context: Public TCR beta signatures were indicative of both CMV infection and a matching HLA type. Findings of the study overall: Ex vivo, HLA-C-restricted CMV-specific TCR beta clonotypes prevailed over the rest of the response.

Germline CDR1 reads SNHLY; CDR2 reads FYNNEI. V was trimmed by 5 bases and J by 2 bases, leaving 16 bases between them. CDR3 length: 15 amino acids. The clonotype comes from a human donor in good health (CMV status not recorded). Some clones in this sample may be carry-over from other donors' samples. The genes are TRBV2 and TRBJ2-7; D perhaps matches TRBD1 (5 bases). Sequencing was performed on PBMCs. CDR3 DNA sequence: TGTGCCAGCAGTACAGGCGGACAAGGGACCTACGAGCAGTACTTC. It specifies CASSTGGQGTYEQYF.